A single sample gave rise to the 10 T cell receptor beta chains below, sequenced in a study of cytomegalovirus exposure and HLA in healthy donors. Both 60 Vbeta primers and 13 Jbeta primers went into the PCR. The repertoire was sequenced with immunoSEQ multiplex PCR; TCRdb's copy has only in-frame clones and lacks some. The table has roughly 100,000 clones, approximately 81% seen once. Sample: PBMCs. The receptors stem from a male donor in good health and CMV-seropositive.

V is TRBV11-3 and J is TRBJ2-7, with TRBD1 matching 8 bases. Losses at the gene ends were 7 bases for V and 4 bases for J; bases not matched to a gene: 6. The germline CDR1 and CDR2 sequences are SGHNT and YENEEA. The length of the CDR3 is 13 residues. CDR3 region: CASTRTGRYEQYF. CDR3 coding DNA: TGTGCCAGCACTCGGACAGGGAGGTACGAGCAGTACTTC.

The gene calls are TRBV9 and TRBJ1-2; 8 bases map to TRBD1. Germline values: CDR1 SGDLS, CDR2 YYNGEE. V lost 4 bases, J lost 0 bases, and 5 bases stayed unmatched. This CDR3 has 15 residues. CDR3 DNA sequence: TGTGCCAGCAGCAGAGGACAGGGAGCTAACTATGGCTACACCTTC. Translated: CASSRGQGANYGYTF.

This chain uses TRBV30 with TRBJ1-2; tentative D call: TRBD1 (5 bases). The CDR3 is made up of 12 amino acids. Germline CDR1 is GTSNPN and CDR2 is SVGIG (reference sequence). Trimming took 0 bases from V and 9 from J, leaving 11 bases between them. The CDR3 bases are TGTGCCTGGAGTGTGGGAGGGGTTCGCTACACCTTC. Protein: CAWSVGGVRYTF.

This clone was seen a handful of times. The chain uses TRBV12-5 and TRBJ1-5; the match to TRBD1 covers 9 bases. With 7 bases clipped from V and 8 bases from J, the junction kept 9 bases outside the gene matches. Looked up from germline, CDR1 is LGHNT and CDR2 is FRNRAP. CDR3 length: 14 amino acids. The CDR3 nucleotides read TGTGCTAGTGCCAGGGACAGGGTAGTTGAGCCCCAGCATTTT. Encoded protein: CASARDRVVEPQHF.

The chain recombines TRBV29-1 with TRBJ1-2, with 7 bases fitting TRBD1. CDR1 is SQVTM, CDR2 ANQGSEA, per germline. Unmatched junction bases numbered 7, after V lost 5 bases and J lost 4 bases. The CDR3 is 13 amino acids. This chain's CDR3 is CSVLGGATYGYTF. The CDR3 bases are TGCAGCGTTCTAGGGGGCGCCACCTATGGCTACACCTTC.

In DNA form, the CDR3 reads TGTGCCAGCAGCCCGGGACAGCTATACAATGAGCAGTTCTTC. It is translated as CASSPGQLYNEQFF. The chain couples TRBV5-6 to TRBJ2-1; TRBD1 agrees at 7 bases. Germline CDR1 reads SGHDT; CDR2 reads YYEEEE. This CDR3 is 14 amino acids long. After removal of 4 bases from V and 4 bases from J, the junction contained 5 bases not matched to a gene.

In this sample, this clone turned up once. CDR3 DNA: TGCGCCAGCAGCTCAGGGGGCGCAGAAAACACCATATATTTT. Encoded protein: CASSSGGAENTIYF. This sequence joins TRBV5-1 and TRBJ1-3; TRBD1 aligns across 8 bases. CDR1 and CDR2 (germline): SGHRS, YFSETQ. V was clipped by 3 bases and J by 6 bases; unmatched bases: 5. This CDR3 is 14 amino acids long.

V gene TRBV5-6 combines with J gene TRBJ1-2, with TRBD1 matching 8 bases. V lost 4 bases, J lost 6 bases, and 17 bases stayed unmatched. This CDR3 spans 17 amino acids. Germline-derived CDR1 and CDR2 are SGHDT and YYEEEE. CDR3 region: CASSLPTGVIGRDGYTF. CDR3 in DNA: TGTGCCAGCAGCCTACCGACAGGGGTAATAGGAAGGGATGGCTACACCTTC.

This clone was seen just once. The rearrangement uses TRBV28 and TRBJ1-2; 8 bases map to TRBD1. Germline CDR1 and CDR2: MDHEN and SYDVKM. The CDR3 sequence is 16 residues long. V was clipped by 3 bases and J by 2 bases; unmatched bases: 8. CDR3 bases: TGTGCCAGCAGTTTTTTTCAGGGGGCGCGGAACTATGGCTACACCTTC. It is translated as CASSFFQGARNYGYTF.

The rearrangement joins TRBV2 to TRBJ2-1; a possible D gene is TRBD2 (6 bases). This CDR3 region has 13 residues. Germline CDR1 SNHLY, CDR2 FYNNEI. V was trimmed by 10 bases and J by 9 bases, leaving 19 bases between them. CDR3 nucleotides: TGTGCCACCCGGGACTTTCCTTCGGGTGAGCAGTTCTTC. Residues: CATRDFPSGEQFF.